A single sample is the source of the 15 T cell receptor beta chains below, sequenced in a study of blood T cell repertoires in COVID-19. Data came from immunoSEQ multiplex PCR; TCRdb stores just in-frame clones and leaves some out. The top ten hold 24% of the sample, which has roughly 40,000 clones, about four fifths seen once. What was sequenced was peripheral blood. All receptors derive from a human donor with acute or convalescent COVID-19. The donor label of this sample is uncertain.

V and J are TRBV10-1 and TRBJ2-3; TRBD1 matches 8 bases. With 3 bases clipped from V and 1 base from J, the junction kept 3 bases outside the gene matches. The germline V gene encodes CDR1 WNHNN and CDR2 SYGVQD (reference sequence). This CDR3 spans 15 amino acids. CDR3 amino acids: CASSDGQGGTDTQYF. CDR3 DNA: TGCGCCAGCAGTGATGGACAGGGCGGCACAGATACGCAGTATTTT.

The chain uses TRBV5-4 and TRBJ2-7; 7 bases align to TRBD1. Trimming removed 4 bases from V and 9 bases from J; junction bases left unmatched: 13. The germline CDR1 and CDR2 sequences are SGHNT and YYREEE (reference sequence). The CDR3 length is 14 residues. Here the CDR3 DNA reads TGTGCCAGCAGCGCGATACTCGACAGGGTAGGGCAGTACTTC. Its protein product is CASSAILDRVGQYF.

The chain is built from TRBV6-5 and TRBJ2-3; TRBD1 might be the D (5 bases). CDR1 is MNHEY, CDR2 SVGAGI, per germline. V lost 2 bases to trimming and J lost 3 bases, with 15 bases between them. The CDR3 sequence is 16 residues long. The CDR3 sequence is CASSYRLFSGTDTQYF. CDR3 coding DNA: TGTGCCAGCAGTTACAGACTCTTCTCAGGGACAGATACGCAGTATTTT.

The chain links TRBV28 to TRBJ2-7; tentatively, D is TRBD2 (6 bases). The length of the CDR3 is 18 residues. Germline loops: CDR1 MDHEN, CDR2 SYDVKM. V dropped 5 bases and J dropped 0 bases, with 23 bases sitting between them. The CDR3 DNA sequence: TGTGCCAGCAGTCCCTCCCCCGGTCTTGGTAGCGGCTCCTACGAGCAGTACTTC. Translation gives CASSPSPGLGSGSYEQYF.

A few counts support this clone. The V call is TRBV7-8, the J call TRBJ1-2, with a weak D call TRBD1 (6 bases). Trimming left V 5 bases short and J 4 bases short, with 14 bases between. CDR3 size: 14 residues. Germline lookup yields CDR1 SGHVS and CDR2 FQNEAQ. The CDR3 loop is CASSPTGKGYGYTF. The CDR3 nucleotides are TGTGCCAGCAGCCCCACAGGGAAAGGCTATGGCTACACCTTC.

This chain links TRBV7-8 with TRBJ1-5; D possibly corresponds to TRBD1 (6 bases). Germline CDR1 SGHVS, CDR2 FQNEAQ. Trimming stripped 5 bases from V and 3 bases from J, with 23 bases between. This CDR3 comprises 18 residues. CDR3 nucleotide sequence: TGTGCCAGCAGCCCTATCAGGACAGCACATGGGAACAATCAGCCCCAGCATTTT. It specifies CASSPIRTAHGNNQPQHF.

The CDR3 region has the DNA TGTGCCATCAGGCCCCTTGCGGGGGACACAGATACGCAGTATTTT. Residues: CAIRPLAGDTDTQYF. The chain has TRBV10-3 and TRBJ2-3, with 7 bases fitting TRBD2. V dropped 6 bases and J dropped 2; count of bases not matched to a gene: 8. This CDR3 has 15 amino acids. Germline loops: CDR1 ENHRY, CDR2 SYGVKD.

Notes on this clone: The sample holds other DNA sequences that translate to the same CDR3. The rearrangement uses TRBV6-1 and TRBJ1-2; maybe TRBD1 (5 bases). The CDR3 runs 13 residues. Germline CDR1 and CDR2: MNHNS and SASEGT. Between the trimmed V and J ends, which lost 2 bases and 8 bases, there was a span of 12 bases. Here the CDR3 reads CASSEQRAGGYTF. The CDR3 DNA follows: TGTGCCAGCAGTGAACAGCGGGCAGGGGGCTACACCTTC.

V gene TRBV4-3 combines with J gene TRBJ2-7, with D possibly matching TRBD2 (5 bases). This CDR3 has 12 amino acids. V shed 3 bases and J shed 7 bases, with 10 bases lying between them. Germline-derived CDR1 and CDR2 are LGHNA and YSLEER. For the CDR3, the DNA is TGCGCCAGCAGCCACCCAGAGGGAGAGCAGTACTTC. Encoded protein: CASSHPEGEQYF.

The CDR3 region is CASSVFGQGNEQFF. For the CDR3, the DNA is TGTGCCAGCAGCGTATTTGGACAGGGCAATGAGCAGTTCTTC. V usage is TRBV5-5 and J usage is TRBJ2-1; 8 positions agree with TRBD1. Germline V gene lookup returns CDR1 SGHKS and CDR2 YYEKEE (reference sequence). The CDR3 has 14 amino acids. With 4 bases clipped from V and 6 bases from J, the junction kept 6 bases outside the gene matches.

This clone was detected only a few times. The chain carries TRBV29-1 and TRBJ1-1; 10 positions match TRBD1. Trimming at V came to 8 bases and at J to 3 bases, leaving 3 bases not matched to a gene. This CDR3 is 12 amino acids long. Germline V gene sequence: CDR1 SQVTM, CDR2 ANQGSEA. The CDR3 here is CSSGQGDTEAFF. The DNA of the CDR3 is TGCAGCTCAGGACAGGGGGACACTGAAGCTTTCTTT.

The DNA for the CDR3 is TGTGCCAGCAGACTAGCGGCCTCCCGGACCCAGTACTTC. Amino acid sequence: CASRLAASRTQYF. The V and J genes are TRBV12-3 or TRBV12-4 and TRBJ2-5; 8 bases agree with TRBD2. J was trimmed by 7 bases and V by 6 bases; bases with no gene match: 7. The CDR3 spans 13 residues.

Here the CDR3 reads CASSPGTSGSVAQYF. The CDR3 DNA reads as TGTGCCAGCTCACCAGGGACTAGCGGATCCGTGGCCCAGTACTTC. J is TRBJ2-5 and V is TRBV18; TRBD2 matches at 11 bases. The CDR3 length is 15 residues. CDR1 KGHSH and CDR2 LQKENI come from the germline V gene. The V gene end was trimmed by 2 bases and the J gene end by 9 bases; junction bases not matched to a gene: 8.

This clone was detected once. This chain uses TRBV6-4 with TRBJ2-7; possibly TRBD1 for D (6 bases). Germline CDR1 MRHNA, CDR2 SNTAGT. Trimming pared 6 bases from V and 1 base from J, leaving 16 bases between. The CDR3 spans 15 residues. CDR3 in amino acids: CASRAPDSTSYEQYF. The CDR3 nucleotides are TGTGCCAGCAGGGCCCCGGACAGTACTTCCTACGAGCAGTACTTC.

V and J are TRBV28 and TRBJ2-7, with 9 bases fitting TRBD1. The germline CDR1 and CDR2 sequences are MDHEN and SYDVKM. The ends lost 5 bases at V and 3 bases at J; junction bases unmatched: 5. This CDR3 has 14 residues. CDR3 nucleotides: TGTGCCAGCAGTGCCCCGGGACAGGGCTACGAGCAGTACTTC. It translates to CASSAPGQGYEQYF.